A single sample is the source of the 18 T cell receptor beta chains below, sequenced in a study of shared clonotypes between healthy human individuals. Assay: immunoSEQ multiplex PCR; the TCRdb copy retains only in-frame clones and omits some. Of approximately 110,000 clones listed, 55% to 80% are singletons. Sequenced: memory CD8+ T cells sorted from blood. Stated subset: CD45RO+ cells pooled with CCR7-negative TemRA cells. These receptors were taken from a woman younger than 45 in good health.

The table lists this clone with a few counts. V gene TRBV13 combines with J gene TRBJ2-1; TRBD2 aligns across 8 bases. The CDR3 has 17 amino acids. CDR1 and CDR2 (germline): PRHDT, FYEKMQ (reference sequence). The ends lost 6 bases at V and 7 bases at J; junction bases unmatched: 17. The CDR3 bases are TGTGCCAGCAGGACCCGGGGGGGGACTAGAGCAGGGAATGAGCAGTTCTTC. It codes for CASRTRGGTRAGNEQFF. Full variable domain (remainder filled in from reference TRBV13 and TRBJ2-1): AAGVIQSPRHLIKEKRETATLKCYPIPRHDTVYWYQQGPGQDPQFLISFYEKMQSDKGSIPDRFSAQQFSDYHSELNMSSLELGDSALYFCASRTRGGTRAGNEQFFGPGTRLTVL.

This clone turned up a few times. The chain is built from TRBV25-1 and TRBJ1-5; D is undetermined. Germline CDR1 reads MGHDK; CDR2 reads SYGVNS. The CDR3 length is 14 residues. The V gene lost 5 bases and the J gene lost 0 bases, with 8 bases spanning the gap. The CDR3 DNA is TGTGCCAGCAGTTGGGCGGATAGCAATCAGCCCCAGCATTTT. Its protein is CASSWADSNQPQHF.

The chain uses TRBV7-8 and TRBJ2-7; TRBD1 matches 11 bases. V lost 3 bases and J lost 7; bases outside the gene matches: 5. The germline V gene has CDR1 SGHVS and CDR2 FQNEAQ. The CDR3 runs to 14 residues. CDR3: CASSFGTGGVEQYF. CDR3 nucleotides: TGTGCCAGCAGCTTCGGGACAGGGGGAGTTGAGCAGTACTTC. The full variable domain, in which reference TRBV7-8 and TRBJ2-7 provide the parts outside the CDR3, is GAGVSQSPRYKVAKRGQDVALRCDPISGHVSLFWYQQALGQGPEFLTYFQNEAQLDKSGLPSDRFFAERPEGSVSTLKIQRTQQEDSAVYLCASSFGTGGVEQYFGPGTRLTVT.

V usage is TRBV6-4 and J usage is TRBJ2-3, with D unclear. Germline CDR1 MRHNA, CDR2 SNTAGT. This CDR3 contains 14 residues. Between the trimmed V and J ends, which lost 2 bases and 0 bases, there was a span of 6 bases. CDR3 amino acids: CASSDGESTDTQYF. The DNA for the CDR3 is TGTGCCAGCAGTGACGGGGAAAGCACAGATACGCAGTATTTT.

This clone was seen once. V is TRBV19 and J is TRBJ2-7, with TRBD1 as a possible D gene (6 bases). The CDR3 has 16 amino acids. Germline-derived CDR1 and CDR2 are LNHDA and SQIVND (reference sequence). The ends were cut back, 1 base at V and 6 bases at J, with 19 bases in the middle. Here the CDR3 reads CASSIGARGAGVEQYF. The CDR3 DNA reads TGTGCCAGTAGTATAGGGGCACGGGGTGCAGGGGTCGAGCAGTACTTC.

On this clone: Distinct nucleotide sequences in the sample also encode this CDR3. This chain connects TRBV15 to TRBJ2-1; D is undetermined. CDR1 is LNHNV and CDR2 is YYDKDF in the germline V gene (reference sequence). The CDR3 runs 16 residues. V was shortened by 0 bases and J by 0 bases, with 9 bases between the two germline ends. The CDR3 DNA sequence: TGTGCCACCAGCAGAGATACGGCGAGCTCCTACAATGAGCAGTTCTTC. It specifies CATSRDTASSYNEQFF.

The J gene is TRBJ1-1, the V gene TRBV5-6; D not resolved. CDR1 SGHDT and CDR2 YYEEEE come from the germline V gene. The CDR3 runs 13 residues. The V and J ends lost 2 bases and 1 base respectively, with 6 bases between them. Written as DNA, the CDR3 is TGTGCCAGCAGCTTAACATCGAACACTGAAGCTTTCTTT. Residues: CASSLTSNTEAFF. Complete variable domain (other parts from reference TRBV5-6 and TRBJ1-1): DAGVTQSPTHLIKTRGQQVTLRCSPKSGHDTVSWYQQALGQGPQFIFQYYEEEERQRGNFPDRFSGHQFPNYSSELNVNALLLGDSALYLCASSLTSNTEAFFGQGTRLTVV.

With regard to this clone: This specimen includes other DNA sequences encoding the same CDR3. The chain has TRBV19 and TRBJ2-1, with D unclear. Germline V gene data show CDR1 as LNHDA and CDR2 as SQIVND (reference sequence). The CDR3 consists of 13 residues. V shed 3 bases and J shed 6 bases, with 9 bases lying between them. The CDR3 sequence: CASSIPGSNEQFF. The CDR3 DNA sequence: TGTGCCAGTAGTATCCCCGGCTCCAATGAGCAGTTCTTC.

The gene calls are TRBV18 and TRBJ1-2; 7 bases line up with TRBD1. The CDR3 length is 13 residues. Germline V gene sequence: CDR1 KGHSH, CDR2 LQKENI. V lost 3 bases and J lost 7; bases outside the gene matches: 5. CDR3 in amino acids: CASSPGQVAGYTF. The CDR3 coding sequence is TGTGCCAGCTCACCTGGACAGGTAGCTGGCTACACCTTC.

The chain couples TRBV9 to TRBJ2-7; D remains unclear. The V end was cut by 0 bases, the J end by 12 bases, with 16 bases between. Germline V gene lookup returns CDR1 SGDLS and CDR2 YYNGEE. The CDR3 is 13 amino acids. The CDR3 reads CASSVASAQLLYF. The CDR3 coding sequence is TGTGCCAGCAGCGTAGCTTCAGCCCAGCTCCTGTACTTC.

This chain connects TRBV6-5 to TRBJ2-3, with 9 bases identical to TRBD2. V was pared by 6 bases and J by 0 bases, with 1 base of the junction left unmatched. CDR3 length equals 14 residues. Germline loops: CDR1 MNHEY, CDR2 SVGAGI. The CDR3 loop is CASRAGGSTDTQYF. In DNA, the CDR3 is TGTGCCAGCAGAGCGGGAGGAAGCACAGATACGCAGTATTTT.

The chain joins TRBV10-3 to TRBJ2-7; a possible D gene is TRBD1 (6 bases). The CDR3 sequence is 13 residues long. The V gene's germline CDR1 is ENHRY and CDR2 SYGVKD. The V gene lost 6 bases and the J gene lost 3 bases, with 12 bases spanning the gap. The CDR3 coding sequence is TGTGCCATCAGACCCCTGGACAGCTACGAGCAGTACTTC. It codes for CAIRPLDSYEQYF.

The rearrangement links TRBV5-1 to TRBJ2-3; D ambiguous. In germline, CDR1 is SGHRS, CDR2 YFSETQ. The CDR3 runs 13 residues. Trimming shortened V by 2 bases and J by 3 bases, and 7 bases separated the two germline ends. CDR3 bases: TGCGCCAGCAGCTTCCCTAGTACAGATACGCAGTATTTT. It specifies CASSFPSTDTQYF.

DNA for the CDR3: TGTGCCAGCAGGAGGACAGGGGCATTAAATCAGCCCCAGCATTTT. It encodes CASRRTGALNQPQHF. The chain uses TRBV2 and TRBJ1-5; 9 bases agree with TRBD1. The CDR3 is made up of 15 amino acids. The germline CDR1 and CDR2 sequences are SNHLY and FYNNEI. V trimming: 6 bases; J trimming: 4 bases; junction bases outside the gene matches: 7.

This chain connects TRBV19 to TRBJ2-3, with TRBD2 identical over 12 bases. V lost 6 bases and J lost 4; bases outside the gene matches: 5. Per germline, CDR1 LNHDA and CDR2 SQIVND (reference sequence). The CDR3 loop spans 15 amino acids. CDR3 in DNA: TGTGCCAGTAGGGGACTAGCGGGCGTGTCAGATACGCAGTATTTT. Translating it yields CASRGLAGVSDTQYF. The full variable domain, with the rest looked up from reference TRBV19 and TRBJ2-3, is DGGITQSPKYLFRKEGQNVTLSCEQNLNHDAMYWYRQDPGQGLRLIYYSQIVNDFQKGDIAEGYSVSREKKESFPLTVTSAQKNPTAFYLCASRGLAGVSDTQYFGPGTRLTVL.

The chain employs TRBV6-5 and TRBJ2-5; a possible D gene is TRBD2 (7 bases). Germline V gives CDR1 MNHEY, CDR2 SVGAGI. This CDR3 spans 15 amino acids. The germline V and J ends were trimmed by 6 bases and 1 base, with 15 bases remaining between them. CDR3 amino acids: CASSRRGGGQETQYF. The CDR3 coding sequence is TGTGCCAGCAGCCGCAGGGGAGGGGGCCAAGAGACCCAGTACTTC.

V usage is TRBV10-3 and J usage is TRBJ1-1; tentative D call: TRBD1 (5 bases). CDR3 length: 13 amino acids. Trimming cost V 0 bases and J 5 bases, with 7 bases left between them. Germline CDR1 is ENHRY and CDR2 is SYGVKD. The CDR3 is CAISESGGTEAFF. The CDR3 DNA reads as TGTGCCATCAGTGAGTCGGGGGGAACTGAAGCTTTCTTT.

The V gene is TRBV5-6, the J gene TRBJ2-7, with D maybe TRBD2 (6 bases). Trimming removed 5 bases at V and 3 bases at J, with 15 bases between. This CDR3 region has 14 residues. Germline values: CDR1 SGHDT, CDR2 YYEEEE. The CDR3 here is CASSSGTANYEQYF. CDR3 sequence (DNA): TGTGCCAGCAGTTCCGGGACTGCCAACTACGAGCAGTACTTC.